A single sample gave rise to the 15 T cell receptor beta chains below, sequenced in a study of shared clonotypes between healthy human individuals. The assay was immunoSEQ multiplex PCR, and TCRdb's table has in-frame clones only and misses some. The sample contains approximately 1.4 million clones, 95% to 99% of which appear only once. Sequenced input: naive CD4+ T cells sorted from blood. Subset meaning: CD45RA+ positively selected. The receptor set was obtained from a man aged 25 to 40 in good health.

CDR3 region: CASRAGTGREAQYF. Here the CDR3 DNA reads TGTGCCAGCAGGGCTGGGACAGGGCGTGAGGCCCAGTACTTC. The chain couples TRBV6-1 to TRBJ2-5; 9 positions agree with TRBD1. Trimming took 6 bases from V and 9 from J; bases not matched to a gene: 11. Germline CDR1 and CDR2: MNHNS and SASEGT. CDR3 length: 14 residues.

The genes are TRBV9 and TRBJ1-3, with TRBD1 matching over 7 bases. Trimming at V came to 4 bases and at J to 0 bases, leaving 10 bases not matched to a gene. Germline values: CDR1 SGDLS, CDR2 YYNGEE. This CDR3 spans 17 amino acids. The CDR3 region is CASSSTSGTASGNTIYF. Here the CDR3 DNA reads TGTGCCAGCAGCTCCACTTCCGGGACAGCCTCTGGAAACACCATATATTTT. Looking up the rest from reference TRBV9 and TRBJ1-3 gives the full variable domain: DSGVTQTPKHLITATGQRVTLRCSPRSGDLSVYWYQQSLDQGLQFLIQYYNGEERAKGNILERFSAQQFPDLHSELNLSSLELGDSALYFCASSSTSGTASGNTIYFGEGSWLTVV.

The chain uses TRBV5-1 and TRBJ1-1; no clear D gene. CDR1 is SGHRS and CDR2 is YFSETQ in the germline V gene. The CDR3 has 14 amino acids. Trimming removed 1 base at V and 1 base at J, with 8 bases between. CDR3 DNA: TGCGCCAGCAGCTTGTTCTCCGCGAACACTGAAGCTTTCTTT. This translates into CASSLFSANTEAFF.

This CDR3 reads CASSDHGGTGSPGNTIYF. For the CDR3, the DNA is TGTGCCAGCAGTGATCATGGGGGGACAGGGTCTCCTGGAAACACCATATATTTT. The chain has TRBV25-1 and TRBJ1-3; 9 nucleotides line up with TRBD1. The ends lost 3 bases at V and 2 bases at J; junction bases unmatched: 11. Germline V lookup: CDR1 MGHDK, CDR2 SYGVNS. This CDR3 has 18 amino acids.

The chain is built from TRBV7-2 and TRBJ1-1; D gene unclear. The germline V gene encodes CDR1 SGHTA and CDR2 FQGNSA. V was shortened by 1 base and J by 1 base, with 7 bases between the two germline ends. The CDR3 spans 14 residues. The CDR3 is CASSLGLQNTEAFF. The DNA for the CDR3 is TGTGCCAGCAGCTTAGGGCTACAGAACACTGAAGCTTTCTTT. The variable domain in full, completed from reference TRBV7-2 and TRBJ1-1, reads GAGVSQSPSNKVTEKGKDVELRCDPISGHTALYWYRQSLGQGLEFLIYFQGNSAPDKSGLPSDRFSAERTGGSVSTLTIQRTQQEDSAVYLCASSLGLQNTEAFFGQGTRLTVV.

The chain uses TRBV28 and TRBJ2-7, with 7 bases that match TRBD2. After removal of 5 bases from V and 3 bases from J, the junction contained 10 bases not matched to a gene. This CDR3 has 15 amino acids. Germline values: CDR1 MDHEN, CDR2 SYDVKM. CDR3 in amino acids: CASSQGSAGDYEQYF. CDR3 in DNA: TGTGCCAGCAGTCAAGGTTCTGCGGGAGACTACGAGCAGTACTTC.

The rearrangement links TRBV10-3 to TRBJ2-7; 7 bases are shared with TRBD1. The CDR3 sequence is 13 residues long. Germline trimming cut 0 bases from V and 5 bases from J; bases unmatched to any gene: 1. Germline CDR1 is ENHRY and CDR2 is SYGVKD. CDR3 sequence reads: CAISESDRDEQYF. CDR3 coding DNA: TGTGCCATCAGTGAGTCTGACAGGGACGAGCAGTACTTC.

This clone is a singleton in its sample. The CDR3 nucleotides read TGCGCCAGCAGGCCCGATAGCACAGATACGCAGTATTTT. Amino acids: CASRPDSTDTQYF. The rearrangement uses TRBV5-1 and TRBJ2-3, with D unresolved. The CDR3 has 13 amino acids. Between the trimmed V and J ends, which lost 5 bases and 0 bases, there was a span of 7 bases. Germline lookup yields CDR1 SGHRS and CDR2 YFSETQ.

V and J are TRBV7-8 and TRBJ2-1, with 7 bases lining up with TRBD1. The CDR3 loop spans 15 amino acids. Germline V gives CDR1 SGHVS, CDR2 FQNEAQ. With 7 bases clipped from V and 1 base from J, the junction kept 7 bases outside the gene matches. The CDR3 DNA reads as TGTGCCAGCATAGCAGGGGGAGTGTCCTACAATGAGCAGTTCTTC. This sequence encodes CASIAGGVSYNEQFF.

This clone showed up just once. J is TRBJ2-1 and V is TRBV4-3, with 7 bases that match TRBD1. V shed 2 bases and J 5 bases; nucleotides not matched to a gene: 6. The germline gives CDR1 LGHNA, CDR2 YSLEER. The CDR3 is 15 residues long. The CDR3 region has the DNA TGCGCCAGCAGCCAACAAAGGACAGGAAACAATGAGCAGTTCTTC. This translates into CASSQQRTGNNEQFF.

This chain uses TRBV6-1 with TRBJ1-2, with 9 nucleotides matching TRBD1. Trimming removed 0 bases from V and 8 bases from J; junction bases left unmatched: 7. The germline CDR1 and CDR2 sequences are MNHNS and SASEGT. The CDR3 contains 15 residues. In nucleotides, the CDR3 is TGTGCCAGCAGTGAAGCCCACAGGGGGCTTTGGGGCTACACCTTC. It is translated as CASSEAHRGLWGYTF.

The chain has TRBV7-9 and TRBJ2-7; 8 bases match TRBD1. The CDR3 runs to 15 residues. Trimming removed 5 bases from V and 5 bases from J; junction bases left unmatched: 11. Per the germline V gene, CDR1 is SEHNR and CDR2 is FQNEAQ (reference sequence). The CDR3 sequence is CASSHTGQVDHEQYF. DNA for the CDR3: TGTGCCAGCAGCCACACGGGACAGGTTGATCACGAGCAGTACTTC.

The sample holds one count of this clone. CDR3 residues: CASSLDPSTDTQYF. CDR3 nucleotides: TGTGCCAGCAGCTTGGACCCCAGCACAGATACGCAGTATTTT. V gene TRBV5-4 combines with J gene TRBJ2-3; D remains ambiguous. The germline V and J ends were trimmed by 0 bases and 0 bases, with 5 bases remaining between them. Germline loops: CDR1 SGHNT, CDR2 YYREEE (reference sequence). The CDR3 runs 14 residues. Full variable domain (outside the CDR3, taken from reference TRBV5-4 and TRBJ2-3): ETGVTQSPTHLIKTRGQQVTLRCSSQSGHNTVSWYQQALGQGPQFIFQYYREEENGRGNFPPRFSGLQFPNYSSELNVNALELDDSALYLCASSLDPSTDTQYFGPGTRLTVL.

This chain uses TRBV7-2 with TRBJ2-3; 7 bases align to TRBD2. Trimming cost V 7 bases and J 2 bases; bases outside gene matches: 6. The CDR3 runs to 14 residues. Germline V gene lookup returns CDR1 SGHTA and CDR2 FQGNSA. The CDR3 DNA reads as TGTGCCAGCACCCAGCGGGACCCCACAGATACGCAGTATTTT. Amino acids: CASTQRDPTDTQYF.

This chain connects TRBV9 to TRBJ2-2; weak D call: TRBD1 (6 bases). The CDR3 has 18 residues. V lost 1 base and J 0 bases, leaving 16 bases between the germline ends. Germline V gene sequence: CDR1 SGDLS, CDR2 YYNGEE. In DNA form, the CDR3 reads TGTGCCAGCAGCGTAACCGCCCTCGGGACAACGAACACCGGGGAGCTGTTTTTT. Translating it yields CASSVTALGTTNTGELFF.